The 9 T cell receptor beta chains listed next were all sequenced from one sample in a study of blood T cell repertoires in COVID-19. Measured with immunoSEQ multiplex PCR; TCRdb has only the in-frame clones, and not every one. Found here are about 78,000 clones, about four fifths of them singletons; the top ten hold 3.5% to 4%. What was sequenced was peripheral blood. The origin of the receptors is a man aged 45-60 years with acute or convalescent COVID-19.

The genes are TRBV4-3 and TRBJ1-3; D remains unclear. Deletions cut 0 bases from V and 3 bases from J, with 12 bases between. The CDR3 is 16 residues long. Germline V lookup: CDR1 LGHNA, CDR2 YSLEER. CDR3 region: CASSQDELGSGNTIYF. Written as DNA, the CDR3 is TGCGCCAGCAGCCAAGATGAATTGGGCAGTGGAAACACCATATATTTT.

The rearrangement links TRBV7-4 to TRBJ1-5; D is uncertain. Germline V lookup: CDR1 SGHVT, CDR2 SQSDAQ. V lost 7 bases to trimming and J lost 7 bases, with 8 bases between them. The CDR3 consists of 11 residues. CDR3 coding DNA: TGTGCCAGCACCAACTTCCAGCCCCAGCATTTT. This codes for CASTNFQPQHF.

CDR3 region: CASSQDGTSGVNEQYF. DNA of the CDR3: TGTGCCAGCAGCCAAGACGGGACTAGCGGGGTGAACGAGCAGTACTTC. The gene calls are TRBV3-1 (or the pseudogene TRBV3-2) and TRBJ2-7, with 13 bases aligning to TRBD2. The CDR3 has 16 amino acids. CDR1 is LGHDT, CDR2 YNNKEL, per germline (reference sequence). With V trimmed by 0 bases and J by 5 bases, 4 bases remained unmatched.

The rearrangement uses TRBV19 and TRBJ2-2; 10 bases map to TRBD1. The CDR3 extends over 16 amino acids. Germline trimming cut 5 bases from V and 6 bases from J; bases unmatched to any gene: 9. Germline V gives CDR1 LNHDA, CDR2 SQIVND (reference sequence). The CDR3 region is CASSGWDRGEAGELFF. CDR3 in DNA: TGTGCCAGTAGTGGGTGGGACAGGGGAGAGGCCGGGGAGCTGTTTTTT.

V gene TRBV11-2 combines with J gene TRBJ2-2; TRBD2 agrees at 7 bases. Germline CDR1 and CDR2: SGHAT and FQNNGV. V was clipped by 10 bases and J by 2 bases; unmatched bases: 7. The CDR3 is made up of 14 amino acids. In DNA, the CDR3 is TGTGCCATTTTTGAGCGGGGTAACACCGGGGAGCTGTTTTTT. It yields the protein CAIFERGNTGELFF.

In its sample, this clone was seen a few times. The chain couples TRBV7-7 to TRBJ2-3; no definite D call. Looked up from germline, CDR1 is SSHAT and CDR2 is FNYEAQ (reference sequence). The CDR3 has 12 residues. CDR3 region: CARCGRTDTQYF. The CDR3 DNA is TGTGCTAGGTGCGGTCGCACAGATACGCAGTATTTT.

The chain couples TRBV6-1 to TRBJ1-2; D unresolved. There are 13 residues in the CDR3. V was pared by 2 bases and J by 3 bases, with 7 bases between. Germline V gene lookup returns CDR1 MNHNS and CDR2 SASEGT. The CDR3 loop is CASSEHRDYGYTF. The CDR3 nucleotides read TGTGCCAGCAGTGAACACAGAGACTATGGCTACACCTTC.

The genes are TRBV6-6 and TRBJ2-3, with D uncertain. CDR3 size: 13 residues. CDR1 and CDR2 (germline): MNHNY, SVGAGI (reference sequence). The V end lost 1 base, the J end lost 4 bases, and 6 bases lay between the germline ends. CDR3 loop: CASSYLVADTQYF. The CDR3 DNA reads as TGTGCCAGCAGTTACTTGGTAGCAGATACGCAGTATTTT.

This clone occurred once. V is TRBV7-8 and J is TRBJ2-7, with 8 bases matching TRBD2. The CDR3 has 14 residues. Germline lookup yields CDR1 SGHVS and CDR2 FQNEAQ. V lost 1 base and J lost 3; bases outside the gene matches: 2. Here the CDR3 reads CASSLGLAYYEQYF. The CDR3 nucleotides are TGTGCCAGCAGCTTAGGACTAGCGTACTACGAGCAGTACTTC.